The entry that follows covers one TCR beta chain sequence. Generated by immunoSEQ multiplex PCR, the TCRdb table keeps only in-frame clones and is missing some. The sample lists 1 million to 1.2 million clones; approximately 75% were seen once. The entry originates in a study of shared clonotypes between healthy human individuals. V lost 2 bases and J 0 bases, leaving 12 bases between the germline ends. This CDR3 has 15 residues. Germline V gene lookup returns CDR1 SGHKS and CDR2 YYEKEE (reference sequence). The TCR comes from a man between 18 and 35 years old in good health. Some clones in this sample may be carry-over from other donors' samples. The specimen sequenced was memory CD4+ T cells from PBMCs. This sample's subset: CD45RA-negative fraction. This chain uses TRBV5-5 with TRBJ2-7; D call uncertain. CDR3 DNA: TGTGCCAGCAGCTTCTCTCCCGTCGCCTCCTACGAGCAGTACTTC. Protein: CASSFSPVASYEQYF.